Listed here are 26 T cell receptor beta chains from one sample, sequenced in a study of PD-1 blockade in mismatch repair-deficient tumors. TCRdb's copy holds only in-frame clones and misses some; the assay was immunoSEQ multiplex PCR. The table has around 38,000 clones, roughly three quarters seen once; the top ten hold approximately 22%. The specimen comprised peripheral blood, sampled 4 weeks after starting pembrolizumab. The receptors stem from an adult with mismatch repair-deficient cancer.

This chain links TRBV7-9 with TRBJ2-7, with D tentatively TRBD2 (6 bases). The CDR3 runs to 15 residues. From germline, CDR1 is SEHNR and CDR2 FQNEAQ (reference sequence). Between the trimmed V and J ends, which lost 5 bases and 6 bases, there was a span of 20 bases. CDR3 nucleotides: TGTGCCAGCAGCCAACTAGCCGTCCTTTCTCTCGAGCAGTACTTC. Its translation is CASSQLAVLSLEQYF.

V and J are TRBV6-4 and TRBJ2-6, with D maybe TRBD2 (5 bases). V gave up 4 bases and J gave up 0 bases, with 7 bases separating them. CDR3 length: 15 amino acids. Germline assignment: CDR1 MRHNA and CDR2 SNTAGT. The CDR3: CASSAGNSGANVLTF. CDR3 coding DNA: TGTGCCAGCAGTGCGGGAAACTCTGGGGCCAACGTCCTGACTTTC.

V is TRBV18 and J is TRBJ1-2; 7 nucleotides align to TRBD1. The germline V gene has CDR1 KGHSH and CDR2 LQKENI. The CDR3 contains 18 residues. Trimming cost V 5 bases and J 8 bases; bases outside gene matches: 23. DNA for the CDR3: TGTGCCAGCTCATCTCTATTCAGTGACCGGGACAGCTCCAAGGGCTACACCTTC. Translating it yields CASSSLFSDRDSSKGYTF.

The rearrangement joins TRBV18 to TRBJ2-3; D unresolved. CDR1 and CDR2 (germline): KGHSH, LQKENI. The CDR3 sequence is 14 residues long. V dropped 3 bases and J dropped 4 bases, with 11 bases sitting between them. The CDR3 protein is CASSPPPRADTQYF. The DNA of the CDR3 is TGTGCCAGCTCACCCCCCCCAAGGGCAGATACGCAGTATTTT.

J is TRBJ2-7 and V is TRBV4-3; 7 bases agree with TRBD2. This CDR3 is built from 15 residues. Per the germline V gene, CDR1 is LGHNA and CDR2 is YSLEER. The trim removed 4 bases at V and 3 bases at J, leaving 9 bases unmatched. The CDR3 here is CASSPTRDYLYEQYF. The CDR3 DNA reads TGCGCCAGCAGCCCTACTAGGGACTACCTCTACGAGCAGTACTTC.

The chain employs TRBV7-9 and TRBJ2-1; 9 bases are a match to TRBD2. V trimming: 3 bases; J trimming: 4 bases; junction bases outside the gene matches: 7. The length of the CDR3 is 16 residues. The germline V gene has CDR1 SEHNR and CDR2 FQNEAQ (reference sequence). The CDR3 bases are TGTGCCAGCAGCTTCTCAGCGGGAGGCTTTTACAATGAGCAGTTCTTC. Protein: CASSFSAGGFYNEQFF.

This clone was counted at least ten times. The chain's CDR3 is CASLPFRVAGKETQYF. The CDR3 DNA sequence: TGTGCCAGCTTACCCTTTAGGGTAGCGGGTAAAGAGACCCAGTACTTC. The rearrangement uses TRBV28 and TRBJ2-5; 7 bases are shared with TRBD2. Germline-derived CDR1 and CDR2 are MDHEN and SYDVKM. After removal of 8 bases from V and 3 bases from J, the junction contained 15 bases not matched to a gene. The CDR3 consists of 16 residues. The variable domain in full, completed from reference TRBV28 and TRBJ2-5, reads DVKVTQSSRYLVKRTGEKVFLECVQDMDHENMFWYRQDPGLGLRLIYFSYDVKMKEKGDIPEGYSVSREKKERFSLILESASTNQTSMYLCASLPFRVAGKETQYFGPGTRLLVL.

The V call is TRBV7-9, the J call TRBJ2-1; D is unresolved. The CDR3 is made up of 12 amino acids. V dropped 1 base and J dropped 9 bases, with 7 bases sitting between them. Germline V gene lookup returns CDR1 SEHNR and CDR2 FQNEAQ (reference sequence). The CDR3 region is CASSLGQREQFF. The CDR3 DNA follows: TGTGCCAGCAGCTTAGGCCAGCGTGAGCAGTTCTTC.

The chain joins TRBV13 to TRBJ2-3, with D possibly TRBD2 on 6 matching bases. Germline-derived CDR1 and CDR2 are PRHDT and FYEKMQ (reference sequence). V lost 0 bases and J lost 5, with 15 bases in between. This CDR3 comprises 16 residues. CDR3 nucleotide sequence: TGTGCCAGCAGCTTAGGAGTTAGCGGAGGATTAGATACGCAGTATTTT. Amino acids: CASSLGVSGGLDTQYF.

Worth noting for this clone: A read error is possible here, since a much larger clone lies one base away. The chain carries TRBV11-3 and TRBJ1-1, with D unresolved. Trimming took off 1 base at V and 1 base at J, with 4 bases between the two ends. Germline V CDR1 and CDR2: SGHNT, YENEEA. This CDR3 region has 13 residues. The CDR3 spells CASSLAQNTEAFF. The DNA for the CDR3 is TGTGCCAGCAGCTTAGCCCAGAACACTGAAGCTTTCTTT.

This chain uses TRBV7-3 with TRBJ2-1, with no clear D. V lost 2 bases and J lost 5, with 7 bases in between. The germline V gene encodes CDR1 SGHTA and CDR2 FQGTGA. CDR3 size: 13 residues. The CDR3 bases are TGTGCCAGCAGCTTATCCGGCCACAATGAGCAGTTCTTC. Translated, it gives CASSLSGHNEQFF.

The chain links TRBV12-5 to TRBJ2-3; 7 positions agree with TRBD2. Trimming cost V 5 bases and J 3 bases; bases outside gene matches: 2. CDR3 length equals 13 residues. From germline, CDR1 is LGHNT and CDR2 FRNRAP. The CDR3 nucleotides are TGTGCTAGTGGTAATAGCGGGACAGATACGCAGTATTTT. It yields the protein CASGNSGTDTQYF.

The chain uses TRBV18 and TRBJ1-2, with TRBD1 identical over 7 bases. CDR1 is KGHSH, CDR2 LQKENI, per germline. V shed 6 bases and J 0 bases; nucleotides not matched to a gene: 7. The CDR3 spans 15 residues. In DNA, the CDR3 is TGTGCCAGCTCGCGAACAGGGGACTCTAACTATGGCTACACCTTC. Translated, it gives CASSRTGDSNYGYTF.

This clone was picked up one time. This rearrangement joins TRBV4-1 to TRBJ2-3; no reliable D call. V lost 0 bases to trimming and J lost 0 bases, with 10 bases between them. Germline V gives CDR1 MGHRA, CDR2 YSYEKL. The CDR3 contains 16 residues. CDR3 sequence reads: CASSQELIPSTDTQYF. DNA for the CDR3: TGCGCCAGCAGCCAAGAACTCATCCCTAGCACAGATACGCAGTATTTT.

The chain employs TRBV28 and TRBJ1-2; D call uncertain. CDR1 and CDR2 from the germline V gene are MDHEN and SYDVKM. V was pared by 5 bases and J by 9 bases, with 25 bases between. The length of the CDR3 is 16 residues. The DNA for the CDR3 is TGTGCCAGCAGTGCCTGGGTGCTGGCCGGGCGCCCCCGCTACACCTTC. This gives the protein CASSAWVLAGRPRYTF.

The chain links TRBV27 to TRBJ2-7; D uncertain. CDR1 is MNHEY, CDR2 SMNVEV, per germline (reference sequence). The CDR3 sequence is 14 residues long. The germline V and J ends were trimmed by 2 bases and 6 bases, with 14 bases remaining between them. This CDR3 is CASSLLGPGGEQYF. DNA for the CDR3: TGTGCCAGCAGTTTACTGGGTCCAGGTGGCGAGCAGTACTTC.

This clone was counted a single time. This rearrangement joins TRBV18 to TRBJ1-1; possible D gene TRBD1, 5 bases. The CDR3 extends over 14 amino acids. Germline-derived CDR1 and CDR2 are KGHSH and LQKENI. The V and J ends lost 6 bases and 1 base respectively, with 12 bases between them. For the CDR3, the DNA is TGTGCCAGCTCTGCGGGGGGAGCGAACACTGAAGCTTTCTTT. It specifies CASSAGGANTEAFF.

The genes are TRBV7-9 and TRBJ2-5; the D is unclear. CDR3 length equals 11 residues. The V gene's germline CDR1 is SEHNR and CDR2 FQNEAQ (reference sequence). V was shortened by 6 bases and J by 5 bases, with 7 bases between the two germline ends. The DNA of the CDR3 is TGTGCCAGCAGGAACGAGGAGACCCAGTACTTC. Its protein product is CASRNEETQYF.

The DNA for the CDR3 is TGCGCCAGCAGCTCGGCTGGGGGAGCCAACTACGAGCAGTACTTC. This gives the protein CASSSAGGANYEQYF. The chain carries TRBV5-1 and TRBJ2-7, with D perhaps given as TRBD1 or TRBD2 (5 bases each). CDR1 and CDR2 from the germline V gene are SGHRS and YFSETQ. This CDR3 is 15 amino acids long. V was trimmed by 3 bases and J by 3 bases, leaving 16 bases between them.

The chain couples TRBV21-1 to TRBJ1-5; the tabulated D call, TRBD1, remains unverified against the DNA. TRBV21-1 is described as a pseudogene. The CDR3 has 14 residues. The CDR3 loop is CASSKEGVCQPQHF. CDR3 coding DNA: TGTGCCAGCAGCAAAGAGGGGGTTTGTCAGCCCCAGCATTTT.

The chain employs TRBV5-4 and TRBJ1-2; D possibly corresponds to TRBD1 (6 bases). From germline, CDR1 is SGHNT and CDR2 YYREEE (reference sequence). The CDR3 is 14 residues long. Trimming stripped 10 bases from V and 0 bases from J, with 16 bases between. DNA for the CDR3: TGTGCCGTAGAAAACAGGGTAACTAACTATGGCTACACCTTC. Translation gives CAVENRVTNYGYTF.

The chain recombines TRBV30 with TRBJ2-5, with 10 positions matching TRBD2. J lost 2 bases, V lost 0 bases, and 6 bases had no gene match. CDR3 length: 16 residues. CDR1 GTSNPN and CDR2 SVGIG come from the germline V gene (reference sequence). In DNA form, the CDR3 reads TGTGCCTGGAGTGTAGGGCTAGCGGGGGAACAAGAGACCCAGTACTTC. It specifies CAWSVGLAGEQETQYF.

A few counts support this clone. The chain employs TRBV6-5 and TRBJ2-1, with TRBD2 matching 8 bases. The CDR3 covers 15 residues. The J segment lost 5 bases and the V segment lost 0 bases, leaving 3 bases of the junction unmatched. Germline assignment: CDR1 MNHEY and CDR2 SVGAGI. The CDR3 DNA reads TGTGCCAGCAGTTACTCGACTAGCGTCAACAATGAGCAGTTCTTC. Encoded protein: CASSYSTSVNNEQFF.

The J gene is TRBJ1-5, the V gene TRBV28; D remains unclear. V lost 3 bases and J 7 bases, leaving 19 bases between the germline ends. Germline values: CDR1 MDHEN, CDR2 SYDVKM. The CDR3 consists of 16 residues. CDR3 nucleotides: TGTGCCAGCAGTTTGCTCTCTACGGCTGCTTCCCAGCCCCAGCATTTT. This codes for CASSLLSTAASQPQHF. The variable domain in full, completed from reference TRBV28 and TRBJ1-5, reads DVKVTQSSRYLVKRTGEKVFLECVQDMDHENMFWYRQDPGLGLRLIYFSYDVKMKEKGDIPEGYSVSREKKERFSLILESASTNQTSMYLCASSLLSTAASQPQHFGDGTRLSIL.

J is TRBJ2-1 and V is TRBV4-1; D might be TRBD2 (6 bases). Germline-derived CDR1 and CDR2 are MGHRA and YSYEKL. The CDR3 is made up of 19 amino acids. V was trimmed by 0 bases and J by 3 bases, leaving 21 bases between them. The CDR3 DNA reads TGCGCCAGCAGCCAAGATTCCGGAGGGCTTGAAACTATCTACAATGAGCAGTTCTTC. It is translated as CASSQDSGGLETIYNEQFF.

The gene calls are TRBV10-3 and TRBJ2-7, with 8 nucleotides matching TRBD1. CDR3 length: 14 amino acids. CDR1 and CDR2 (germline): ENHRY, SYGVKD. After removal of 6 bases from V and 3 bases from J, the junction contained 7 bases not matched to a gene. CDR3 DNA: TGTGCCATCAGGAAGGGACAGGATGGCTACGAGCAGTACTTC. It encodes CAIRKGQDGYEQYF.